This entry concerns a single TCR beta chain. Its antigen remains unidentified. Base quality data are lacking; no much larger clone is found one base away. The data stem from a study of CD4 T cells in relation to SARS-CoV-2 and coronaviruses (TCRdb year 2021). Notes on the research overall: In the ViraFEST assay, PBMCs were cultured with antigen for nine to ten days, after which TCR beta CDR3s were sequenced to identify clonal expansions specific to the antigen. The Adaptive Biotechnologies TCR-sequencing kit was used to sequence samples from three pre-COVID donors and the naive versus memory experiments, while other data came from Illumina-based sequencing. The roughly 12 convalescent patients included 8 males and 4 females; two subjects were Hispanic. At the level of individual TCR clonotypes, the study evaluated whether memory CD4+ T cells crossreact between the spike proteins of SARS-CoV-2 and those of common cold coronaviruses. Expansion assays from other donors in the study were sequenced with a different, Illumina-based TCR-beta assay. Using patient-derived lymphoblastoid cell lines, the shared crossreactive spike epitopes were mapped to their HLA restriction. Across all 12 patients in the full convalescent cohort, ages ranged from roughly 21 to 75 years, with a median of 38.

Naive and memory CD4+ T cells were separated from cryopreserved PBMCs through CD4 enrichment, which was followed by EasySep naive CD4+ T cell enrichment. Sorted naive or memory CD4+ T cells (roughly 93,000) were grown at a 1:1 ratio with T cell-depleted PBMCs and CEF peptides for roughly 9 days. In general, every peptide culture condition was set up in three replicate wells. Ficoll-Paque PLUS gradient centrifugation was used to isolate PBMCs from leukapheresis product or whole blood. PBMCs were either used fresh in the expansion assay or cryopreserved at -140 degrees C. The QIAamp Micro DNA Kit was used to extract genomic DNA from the CD4+ T cells. Study-wide findings and limitations: Small numbers of patients and of tested TCRs were a limitation of the study. Pre-pandemic and post-infection samples were not both contributed by any donor, so tracing of the source of pre-existing responses was limited. Compared with monoreactive clones, crossreactive clones had significantly weaker SARS-CoV-2-driven expansion, a result consistent with antigenic imprinting. Roughly 64% of donors had memory CD4+ clonotypes that crossrecognized SARS-CoV-2 and at least one common cold coronavirus spike. Sequencing naive versus memory cells indicated that the assay picks up memory recall responses, not primary responses primed during culture. Crossreactivity analysis centred on spike protein, so crossreactivity against other viral proteins was not assessed.

CEF-cultured naive and memory CD4+ T cell DNA received survey-level immunoSEQ TCR-beta sequencing. As for how the authors treated the data: During preprocessing, nonproductive sequences were discarded, as were any CDR3s that did not begin with C, did not end with F or W, or were shorter than 7 amino acids. Antigen-specific clonotypes were called with the MANAFEST web app, based on expansion relative to reference and other culture wells. A clone counted as positive if significantly expanded in 2 of 3 replicate wells versus the reference culture at FDR below 0.05. To be called positive, a clone also had to show significant expansion compared with every other tandem well and an odds ratio greater than 5. Cultured and uncultured naive and memory CD4+ repertoires were searched for previously identified spike- and CEF-reactive CDR3s. CDR3 homology was quantified as pairwise Levenshtein distance, calculated with the stringdist R package after three terminal residues were trimmed from each end. TCRdb stores this immuneACCESS table with in-frame sequences only. Part of the clones is absent; in the studies checked, under half of the shortfall reflects unresolved V genes, and no reason is known for the rest. V and J calls and clone size are copied from that table; D and trimming were computed from the DNA. The sample records some 35,000 clones, more than 65% of which are singletons. The ten largest clones represent approximately 5% of the sample.

The TCR originated in an adult with COVID-19. The sequenced sample consisted of naive CD4+ T cells from PBMCs, cultured in vitro. The sample's cell subset or site, from its label and the paper: naive CD4+ T cells isolated by negative enrichment.

The nucleotide sequence is given as TGTGCCAGCAGCGTCAGTAAGGGTCCAAACACTGAAGCTTTCTTT. Its translation is CASSVSKGPNTEAFF. The chain is made from TRBV9 and TRBJ1-1, with no confidently assigned D gene. Taken from the germline V gene, the CDR1 and CDR2 loops are SGDLS and YYNGEE. Deletion took 2 bases off V and 2 bases off J, with a span of 13 bases between the germline ends. The CDR3 spans 15 residues, from the cysteine through the phenylalanine. The retained sequence is limited to the CDR3, 45 bases, with the frame set at the first base.